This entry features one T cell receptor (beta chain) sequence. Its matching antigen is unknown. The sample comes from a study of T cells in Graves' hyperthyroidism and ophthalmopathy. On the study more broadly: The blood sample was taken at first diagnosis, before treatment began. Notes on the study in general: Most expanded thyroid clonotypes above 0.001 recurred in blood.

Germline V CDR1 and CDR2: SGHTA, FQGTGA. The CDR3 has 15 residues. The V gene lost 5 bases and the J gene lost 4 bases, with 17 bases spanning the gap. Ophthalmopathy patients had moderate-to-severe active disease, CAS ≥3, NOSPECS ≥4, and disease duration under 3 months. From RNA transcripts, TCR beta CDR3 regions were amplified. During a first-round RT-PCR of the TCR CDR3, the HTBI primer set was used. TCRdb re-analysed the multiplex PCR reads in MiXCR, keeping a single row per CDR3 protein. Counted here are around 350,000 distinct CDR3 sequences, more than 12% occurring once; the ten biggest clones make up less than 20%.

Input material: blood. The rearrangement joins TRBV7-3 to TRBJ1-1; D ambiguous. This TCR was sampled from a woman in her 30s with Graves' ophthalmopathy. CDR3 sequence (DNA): TGTGCCAGCAGCAGAGATCTGGGGTTGGGCACTGAAGCTTTCTTT. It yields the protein CASSRDLGLGTEAFF.